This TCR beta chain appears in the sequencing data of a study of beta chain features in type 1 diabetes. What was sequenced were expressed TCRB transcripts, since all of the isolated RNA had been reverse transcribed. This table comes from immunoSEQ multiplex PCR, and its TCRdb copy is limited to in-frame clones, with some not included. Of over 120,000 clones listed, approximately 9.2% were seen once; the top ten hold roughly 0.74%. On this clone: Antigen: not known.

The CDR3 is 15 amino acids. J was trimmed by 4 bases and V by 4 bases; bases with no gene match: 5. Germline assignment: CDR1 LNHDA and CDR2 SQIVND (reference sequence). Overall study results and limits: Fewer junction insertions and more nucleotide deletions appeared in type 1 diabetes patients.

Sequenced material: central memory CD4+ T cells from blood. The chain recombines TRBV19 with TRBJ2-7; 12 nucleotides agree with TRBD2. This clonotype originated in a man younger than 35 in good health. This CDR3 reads CASSKLAGGPYEQYF. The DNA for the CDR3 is TGTGCCAGTAGTAAACTAGCGGGGGGCCCGTACGAGCAGTACTTC.